The entry that follows covers one T cell receptor beta chain sequence. These data originate in a study of shared clonotypes between healthy human individuals. TCRdb's copy holds only in-frame clones and misses some; the assay was immunoSEQ multiplex PCR. The sample records about 2 million clones, approximately 95% being singletons. Germline lookup yields CDR1 MGHRA and CDR2 YSYEKL. V shed 0 bases, J shed 9 bases, and the junction held 6 bases outside the gene matches. This CDR3 region has 16 residues. The sequenced sample was naive CD4+ T cells sorted from blood. Subset in this sample: CD45RA+ positively selected. V and J are TRBV4-1 and TRBJ1-6; 9 positions match TRBD1. The sequence derives from a man between 18 and 35 years old in good health. In DNA, the CDR3 is TGCGCCAGCAGCCAAGATGTAGGACAGGGGTTTTCACCCCTCCACTTT. Translated, it gives CASSQDVGQGFSPLHF.